This record covers a single TCR beta chain. Its antigen is currently unknown. Measured with immunoSEQ multiplex PCR; TCRdb has only the in-frame clones, and not every one. This table holds tens of thousands of clones, 87% found once. CDR1 and CDR2 (germline): MNHNY, SVGAGI (reference sequence). The CDR3 spans 14 residues. V trimming: 8 bases; J trimming: 1 base; junction bases outside the gene matches: 3. This entry belongs to a study of T cells in localized non-small cell lung cancer. Points from the study as a whole: Of the top 100 tumor clones, median around 60 were in adjacent lung, more than 25 among its top 100. Owing to sequencing of a solitary tumor region, heterogeneity cannot be discounted.

Source: peripheral blood mononuclear cells, taken before any cancer treatment. This chain links TRBV6-6 with TRBJ2-3; 10 bases align to TRBD2. This receptor was identified in a man aged 35 to 70 with stage III lung adenocarcinoma. The CDR3: CASRLAGGTDTQYF. DNA of the CDR3: TGTGCCAGCCGTCTAGCGGGGGGCACAGATACGCAGTATTTT.